Below, 8 T cell receptor beta chains from the same sample are listed, as sequenced in a study of Ad26.COV2.S vaccination and SARS-CoV-2 variants. The table came from immunoSEQ multiplex PCR; TCRdb's copy has only in-frame clones and leaves some out. The top ten clones hold 10% to 15% of a sample with hundreds of thousands of clones, around 90% of them seen once. Treatment meaning: over 15 received Ad26.COV2.S at low or high dose, single or two shots; several received placebo; per-sample allocation not given. Sample collection was performed on day 63 after the first vaccine or placebo injection. Here the sequenced sample was peripheral blood, taken in a trial of Ad26.COV2.S vaccine versus placebo. The receptor source for this set is a person aged 18 to 59 who received the Ad26.COV2.S COVID-19 vaccine or a placebo.

The chain combines TRBV29-1 with TRBJ2-5; D not resolved. CDR3 length: 13 amino acids. Trimming shortened V by 4 bases and J by 0 bases, and 9 bases separated the two germline ends. CDR1 is SQVTM and CDR2 is ANQGSEA in the germline V gene. The CDR3 reads CSVAVSDQETQYF. CDR3 in DNA: TGCAGCGTTGCCGTGAGCGACCAAGAGACCCAGTACTTC. The entire variable domain, with the rest obtained from reference TRBV29-1 and TRBJ2-5, is as follows: SAVISQKPSRDICQRGTSLTIQCQVDSQVTMMFWYRQQPGQSLTLIATANQGSEATYESGFVIDKFPISRPNLTFSTLTVSNMSPEDSSIYLCSVAVSDQETQYFGPGTRLLVL.

The chain couples TRBV19 to TRBJ2-2, with a tentative D call TRBD2 (6 bases). Germline V lookup: CDR1 LNHDA, CDR2 SQIVND (reference sequence). The V end lost 5 bases, the J end lost 10 bases, and 17 bases lay between the germline ends. The CDR3 consists of 14 residues. The CDR3 protein is CASSLEGPLAELFF. The CDR3 DNA reads TGTGCCAGTAGTTTGGAGGGACCGCTAGCGGAGCTGTTTTTT.

This chain joins TRBV30 and TRBJ1-1, with 9 bases matching TRBD1. CDR1 is GTSNPN, CDR2 SVGIG, per germline (reference sequence). This CDR3 region has 17 residues. Trimming removed 1 base from V and 1 base from J; junction bases left unmatched: 10. CDR3: CAWSEAPGTGPNTEAFF. The CDR3 nucleotides read TGTGCCTGGAGTGAAGCCCCCGGGACAGGGCCGAACACTGAAGCTTTCTTT.

The V and J genes are TRBV7-8 and TRBJ2-7; 7 nucleotides line up with TRBD1. Germline V gives CDR1 SGHVS, CDR2 FQNEAQ. The CDR3 loop spans 14 amino acids. Trimming took 2 bases from V and 7 from J; bases not matched to a gene: 8. CDR3 nucleotides: TGTGCCAGCAGCTTAACAGGGGCGGCTGTTGAGCAGTACTTC. Protein product: CASSLTGAAVEQYF. Using reference TRBV7-8 and TRBJ2-7 for the parts outside the CDR3, the full variable domain is GAGVSQSPRYKVAKRGQDVALRCDPISGHVSLFWYQQALGQGPEFLTYFQNEAQLDKSGLPSDRFFAERPEGSVSTLKIQRTQQEDSAVYLCASSLTGAAVEQYFGPGTRLTVT.

Comment on this clone: Other DNA sequences in this sample translate to the same CDR3. The chain is built from TRBV12-3 or TRBV12-4 and TRBJ2-7; D unclear. The CDR3 extends over 12 amino acids. V lost 5 bases and J lost 4, with 9 bases in between. The CDR3 here is CASSPTGYEQYF. The CDR3 nucleotides are TGTGCCAGCAGTCCTACTGGATACGAGCAGTACTTC.

The rearrangement links TRBV4-3 to TRBJ1-4; D is uncertain. This CDR3 is 15 amino acids long. The germline gives CDR1 LGHNA, CDR2 YSLEER. Trimming removed 4 bases from V and 7 bases from J, with 16 bases in between. The CDR3 reads CASSLWGRNGEKLFF. CDR3 nucleotides: TGCGCCAGCAGCCTCTGGGGTAGGAACGGTGAAAAACTGTTTTTT.

The gene calls are TRBV5-1 and TRBJ1-4; D is ambiguous. V lost 3 bases and J 8 bases, leaving 17 bases between the germline ends. Germline V gives CDR1 SGHRS, CDR2 YFSETQ. The CDR3 length is 15 residues. CDR3 protein: CASSYTPGNREKLFF. CDR3 coding DNA: TGCGCCAGCAGCTACACTCCCGGTAATCGGGAAAAACTGTTTTTT.

The chain links TRBV10-1 to TRBJ1-2; 8 nucleotides match TRBD1. This CDR3 region has 13 residues. The V and J ends lost 6 bases and 9 bases, in that order; junction bases with no gene match: 9. Germline CDR1 WNHNN, CDR2 SYGVQD (reference sequence). The CDR3 sequence: CASSENRGSRYTF. In nucleotides, the CDR3 is TGCGCCAGCAGCGAGAACAGGGGGTCGCGCTACACCTTC.